A selection of T cell receptor beta chains follows, all from one sample in a study of neoadjuvant nivolumab and ipilimumab in lung cancer. Sequencing was performed with immunoSEQ multiplex PCR; in TCRdb, only in-frame clones are kept and a portion is missing. The sample carries thousands of clones, about four fifths recorded once. The sequences come from adjacent normal lung tissue, collected after neoadjuvant nivolumab, alone or with ipilimumab, at or shortly before surgery. The receptors were gathered from an adult with non-small cell lung cancer. Both conserved end residues are part of each CDR3. D genes are given only for firm matches. Size is omitted from some rows. Given values are once, few, many or a class for expanded clones.

TRBD2	TRBJ2-7	TRBV18	-	TGTGCCAGCTCCCCGGGGGGGGTGCAGTACTTC	CASSPGGVQYF
-	TRBJ1-5	TRBV15	-	TGTGCCACCAGCAGAGGATTCGGAGGCAATCAGCCCCAGCATTTT	CATSRGFGGNQPQHF
-	TRBJ2-7	TRBV29-1	-	TGCAGCGGCATACTCCAGGACAGAGGGTACGAGCAGTACTTC	CSGILQDRGYEQYF
TRBD1	TRBJ1-6	TRBV7-2	-	TGTGCCAGCAGCTTAGGGCCCCGGCAGGGGGGTTCACCCCTCCACTTT	CASSLGPRQGGSPLHF
-	TRBJ1-3	TRBV5-1	-	TGCGCCAGCAGCTCGGACCTCCTCTCTGGAAACACCATATATTTT	CASSSDLLSGNTIYF
-	TRBJ1-2	TRBV7-9	-	TGTGCCAGCAGCTTAGCCCTCACGCCCTGGGGGTCCTACACCTTC	CASSLALTPWGSYTF
-	TRBJ1-3	TRBV11-2	-	TGTGCCAGCAGCTTAAGCGGAACAGCAGGAAACACCATATATTTT	CASSLSGTAGNTIYF
TRBD1	TRBJ2-2	TRBV10-3	-	TGTGCCATCAGTGAGTCGAGTTGGCGACAGGGGGCGAACACCGGGGAGCTGTTTTTT	CAISESSWRQGANTGELFF
-	TRBJ1-1	TRBV4-1	-	TGCGCCAGCAGCCAAGATCGAGGGCCTGAAGCTTTCTTT	CASSQDRGPEAFF
TRBD1	TRBJ2-2	TRBV14	-	TGTGCCAGCAGCCAAGTGACAGGGCGAGGCACCGGGGAGCTGTTTTTT	CASSQVTGRGTGELFF
TRBD1	TRBJ2-2	TRBV5-1	once	TGCGCCAGCAGCCCGGGACAGGGGAACACCGGGGAGCTGTTTTTT	CASSPGQGNTGELFF
-	TRBJ2-1	TRBV27	-	TGTGCCAGCAGTTTGTCTGACAGGTCCCCTCTCTACAATGAGCAGTTCTTC	CASSLSDRSPLYNEQFF
-	TRBJ1-5	TRBV6-5	-	TGTGCCAGCAGTTACTCGGGGAGGAATCAGCCCCAGCATTTT	CASSYSGRNQPQHF
-	TRBJ1-2	TRBV6-5	-	TGTGCCAGCAGGATTTCTTTGAACTCTAACTATGGCTACACCTTC	CASRISLNSNYGYTF
TRBD1	TRBJ1-2	TRBV25-1	-	TGTGCCAGCAGTGAATACGGACAGGGGTTCCGTGGCTACACCTTC	CASSEYGQGFRGYTF
-	TRBJ1-6	TRBV7-8	-	TGTGCCAGCAGCCCGCGGCAGGTCCCCTCGAGCTCCTATAATTCACCCCTCCACTTT	CASSPRQVPSSSYNSPLHF
-	TRBJ1-3	TRBV29-1	-	TGCAGCGCCGGGGGCAGGAGCTCTGGAAACACCATATATTTT	CSAGGRSSGNTIYF
-	TRBJ2-2	TRBV19	-	TGTGCCAGTAGCAACCCGAACACCGGGGAGCTGTTTTTT	CASSNPNTGELFF
-	TRBJ1-6	TRBV5-1	-	TGCGCCAGCAGCTTGGCAGGGGCTGACTCACCCCTCCACTTT	CASSLAGADSPLHF
TRBD1	TRBJ1-6	TRBV10-3	-	TGTGCCATCAGCGCCGACAGGGGTAATTCACCCCTCCACTTT	CAISADRGNSPLHF
-	TRBJ1-5	TRBV27	-	TGTGCCAGCACCATGCCCGGGACCGGACAGCCCCAGCATTTT	CASTMPGTGQPQHF
TRBD1	TRBJ1-2	TRBV10-2	-	TGCGCCAGCACCCTGACAGGGGGCGCAGGCGGTGGCTACACCTTC	CASTLTGGAGGGYTF
-	TRBJ1-4	TRBV7-2	-	TGTGCCAGCAGCTTAGGAGTTCAAGGCGAAAAACTGTTTTTT	CASSLGVQGEKLFF
-	TRBJ2-2	TRBV15	-	TGTGCCACCAGCAGAGGAGGGTTTACCGGGGAGCTGTTTTTT	CATSRGGFTGELFF
TRBD2	TRBJ2-3	TRBV18	-	TGTGCCAGCTCACCAAGCCTAGCGGGCACAGATACGCAGTATTTT	CASSPSLAGTDTQYF
-	TRBJ2-2	TRBV10-3	-	TGTGCCATCAGTGAGTCGGATAGGACCGGGGAGCTGTTTTTT	CAISESDRTGELFF
-	TRBJ1-5	TRBV5-1	-	TGCGCCAGCAGCTTGATCGGGGGCGATAGCAATCAGCCCCAGCATTTT	CASSLIGGDSNQPQHF
TRBD2	TRBJ2-1	TRBV4-2	-	TGTGCCAGCAGCCAAGATCGTAAGAGCGGGGGCCACAATGAGCAGTTCTTC	CASSQDRKSGGHNEQFF
-	TRBJ2-3	TRBV6-5	-	TGTGCCAGCAGTTACAAAGGGCGCCCAGATACGCAGTATTTT	CASSYKGRPDTQYF
-	TRBJ1-5	TRBV5-5	-	TGTGCCAGCAGCTTGGACAGATCCTACAATCAGCCCCAGCATTTT	CASSLDRSYNQPQHF
-	TRBJ2-7	TRBV7-3	-	TGTGCCAGCAGCTTAAGCCAGGGCTCCTACGAGCAGTACTTC	CASSLSQGSYEQYF
-	TRBJ2-3	TRBV7-9	-	TGTGCCAGCAGTTTCACAGATACGCAGTATTTT	CASSFTDTQYF
-	TRBJ2-1	TRBV10-2	-	TGCGCCAGCAGGGCTAGGCTCTACAATGAGCAGTTCTTC	CASRARLYNEQFF
-	TRBJ1-1	TRBV5-4	-	TGTGCCAGCAGCTGGCCGGGGGGCACTGAAGCTTTCTTT	CASSWPGGTEAFF
-	TRBJ1-3	TRBV18	few	TGTGCCAGCTCACCAACACAGGGTGGAAACACCATATATTTT	CASSPTQGGNTIYF
TRBD1	TRBJ2-7	TRBV4-1	-	TGCGCCAGCAGCCCGGGACAGGGTCCCGGGGCAAGACCCTACGAGCAGTACTTC	CASSPGQGPGARPYEQYF
TRBD2	TRBJ2-5	TRBV7-2	-	TGTGCCAGCACCCTTTCGCGAGCGGGGGAGCAAGAGACCCAGTACTTC	CASTLSRAGEQETQYF
-	TRBJ1-1	TRBV30	-	TGTGCCTGGAGTCCGACCGGGCCAGGGGCCACTGAAGCTTTCTTT	CAWSPTGPGATEAFF
-	TRBJ1-4	TRBV18	-	TGTGCCAGCTCACCAAGTAGGCAACGTAATGAAAAACTGTTTTTT	CASSPSRQRNEKLFF
-	TRBJ1-1	TRBV10-3	-	TGTGCCATCAGTGAGTCGAGGAGGAGCACTGAAGCTTTCTTT	CAISESRRSTEAFF
-	TRBJ1-3	TRBV6-5	-	TGTGCCAGCGGGGGGTACTCTGGAAACACCATATATTTT	CASGGYSGNTIYF
TRBD1	TRBJ2-7	TRBV5-1	-	TGCGCCAGCAGCTTGGACAGGGGGCGAAGCTGGGAGCAGTACTTC	CASSLDRGRSWEQYF
TRBD1	TRBJ2-7	TRBV18	few	TGTGCCAGCTCTCCCGGACAGGGTGGAAGACTCGAGCAGTACTTC	CASSPGQGGRLEQYF
TRBD1	TRBJ2-1	TRBV5-1	-	TGCGCCAGCAGCTTGGGCTCTCGTACAGGGGGGAATGAGCAGTTCTTC	CASSLGSRTGGNEQFF
TRBD1	TRBJ2-7	TRBV7-8	-	TGTGCCAGCAGCGTCGACAGGGGCCACTACGAGCAGTACTTC	CASSVDRGHYEQYF
TRBD1	TRBJ1-3	TRBV6-6	-	TGTGCCAGCGGCACACCCCAGGGGGCTAAGGGAAACACCATATATTTT	CASGTPQGAKGNTIYF
TRBD2	TRBJ2-7	TRBV5-5	-	TGTGCCAGCAGCTTAGTAGCGGGGGGACCCTACGAGCAGTACTTC	CASSLVAGGPYEQYF
-	TRBJ1-1	TRBV6-5	-	TGTGCCAGCAGTTACGATCGGAGAACTGAAGCTTTCTTT	CASSYDRRTEAFF
-	TRBJ1-4	TRBV6-6	-	TGTGCCAGCAGTTGGACCGGATCAACTAATGAAAAACTGTTTTTT	CASSWTGSTNEKLFF
TRBD2	TRBJ2-7	TRBV6-5	few	TGTGCCAGCAGGGGACTAGCGGTCTACGAGCAGTACTTC	CASRGLAVYEQYF
-	TRBJ1-6	TRBV5-1	-	TGCGCCAGCAGCCGGGACCGCTCCTATAATTCACCCCTCCACTTT	CASSRDRSYNSPLHF
-	TRBJ2-7	TRBV5-1	-	TGCGCCAGCAGCTTGAACCCCGCCTACGAGCAGTACTTC	CASSLNPAYEQYF
-	TRBJ1-1	TRBV7-9	-	TGTGCCAGCAGCTCAAGAACCGAGGGGTCTGAAGCTTTCTTT	CASSSRTEGSEAFF